This passage covers 27 T cell receptor beta chains from one sample sequenced in a study of lymphopenia after photon versus proton radiotherapy (dated by TCRdb to the late 2010s). Library preparation employed the immunoSEQ multiplex PCR assay. TCRdb's version of the immuneACCESS table is confined to in-frame rearrangements and falls short of the full clone set. An unresolved V gene accounts for under half of the shortfall where checked; the remainder is of unknown origin. The sample table records 67,000 or so clones; about 87% of these occur just once. The biggest ten clones account for 10% to 11% of the sample. The source was peripheral blood, collected from a patient treated with proton-based radiotherapy. The receptors here all came from an elderly man with esophageal cancer.

Here the CDR3 DNA reads TGTGCCAGCAGAGGCCCAGGGGCGAGTCCCGGCTACACCTTC. This codes for CASRGPGASPGYTF. The rearrangement uses TRBV9 and TRBJ1-2, with D possibly TRBD1 on 6 matching bases. The CDR3 loop spans 14 amino acids. CDR1 is SGDLS and CDR2 is YYNGEE in the germline V gene. The V gene lost 5 bases and the J gene lost 8 bases, with 19 bases spanning the gap.

This sequence joins TRBV10-2 and TRBJ2-2; D is unresolved. Germline lookup yields CDR1 WSHSY and CDR2 SAAADI. The germline V and J ends were trimmed by 2 bases and 4 bases, with 5 bases remaining between them. This CDR3 comprises 13 residues. In DNA form, the CDR3 reads TGCGCCAGCAGTGAGATAATCACCGGGGAGCTGTTTTTT. Its protein is CASSEIITGELFF.

This chain joins TRBV5-5 and TRBJ2-7; D is perhaps TRBD1 or TRBD2 (5 bases each). The CDR3 totals 14 residues. Germline assignment: CDR1 SGHKS and CDR2 YYEKEE (reference sequence). Trimming removed 6 bases from V and 2 bases from J, with 15 bases in between. CDR3: CASTPWDAAYEQYF. CDR3 bases: TGTGCCAGCACCCCCTGGGACGCCGCCTACGAGCAGTACTTC.

V usage is TRBV14 and J usage is TRBJ2-7, with D perhaps TRBD2 (6 bases). The CDR3 extends over 18 amino acids. V lost 1 base to trimming and J lost 6 bases, with 25 bases between them. The V gene's germline CDR1 is SGHDN and CDR2 FVKESK. The CDR3 bases are TGTGCCAGCAGCCAAGTGCCGGGACTCAAATTCCTCACGGGCGAGCAGTACTTC. This codes for CASSQVPGLKFLTGEQYF.

For this clone: One end of the junction does not line up with germline, which may come from a read error. This chain links TRBV7-7 with TRBJ2-3; weak D call: TRBD2 (6 bases). This CDR3 is built from 13 residues. Germline assignment: CDR1 SSHAT and CDR2 FNYEAQ (reference sequence). This CDR3 is CASSLGTGDTQYF. The CDR3 DNA follows: TGTGCTAGCAGCTTAGGGACTGGCGATACGCAGTATTTT.

The rearrangement links TRBV7-8 to TRBJ1-6; D is uncertain. Germline V CDR1 and CDR2: SGHVS, FQNEAQ. The length of the CDR3 is 18 residues. Deletions cut 3 bases from V and 7 bases from J, with 22 bases between. CDR3: CASSFGPRREQINSPLHF. CDR3 nucleotide sequence: TGTGCCAGCAGCTTTGGGCCTAGGAGGGAACAAATCAATTCACCCCTCCACTTT.

The J gene is TRBJ2-3, the V gene TRBV18, with TRBD1 identical over 7 bases. This CDR3 spans 16 amino acids. Germline V gene sequence: CDR1 KGHSH, CDR2 LQKENI. Unmatched junction bases numbered 8, after V lost 5 bases and J lost 0 bases. In DNA form, the CDR3 reads TGTGCCAGCTCAAGATTGACAGGGATCAGCACAGATACGCAGTATTTT. This gives the protein CASSRLTGISTDTQYF.

V and J are TRBV2 and TRBJ2-2, with unresolved D. Trimming pared 8 bases from V and 1 base from J, leaving 11 bases between. This CDR3 comprises 14 residues. The V gene's germline CDR1 is SNHLY and CDR2 FYNNEI. The CDR3 protein is CASGYTLNTGELFF. In nucleotides, the CDR3 is TGTGCCAGCGGTTACACTTTGAACACCGGGGAGCTGTTTTTT.

This clone was observed once. The chain has TRBV2 and TRBJ1-1, with D maybe TRBD1 (6 bases). The CDR3 is 16 amino acids. Trimming left V 1 base short and J 1 base short, with 13 bases between. CDR1 and CDR2 (germline): SNHLY, FYNNEI. The CDR3 loop is CASSEGGGGWNTEAFF. DNA of the CDR3: TGTGCCAGCAGTGAAGGGGGTGGGGGCTGGAACACTGAAGCTTTCTTT.

The chain employs TRBV7-6 and TRBJ2-2, with D perhaps TRBD1 or TRBD2 (5 bases each). The V gene lost 4 bases and the J gene lost 7 bases, with 10 bases spanning the gap. This CDR3 has 13 residues. Germline CDR1 is SGHVS and CDR2 is FNYEAQ. The CDR3 protein is CASSSRESGELFF. Written as DNA, the CDR3 is TGTGCCAGCAGCTCCAGGGAGAGCGGGGAGCTGTTTTTT. The entire variable domain, with the rest obtained from reference TRBV7-6 and TRBJ2-2, is as follows: GAGVSQSPRYKVTKRGQDVALRCDPISGHVSLYWYRQALGQGPEFLTYFNYEAQQDKSGLPNDRFSAERPEGSISTLTIQRTEQRDSAMYRCASSSRESGELFFGEGSRLTVL.

This clone was detected once. The chain is built from TRBV11-3 and TRBJ1-1; D is unresolved. CDR1 and CDR2 (germline): SGHNT, YENEEA. Trimming removed 0 bases at V and 4 bases at J, with 12 bases between. The CDR3 has 15 residues. In DNA form, the CDR3 reads TGTGCCAGCAGCTTAGATGGACGGGTGGGCACTGAAGCTTTCTTT. Protein: CASSLDGRVGTEAFF.

This chain uses TRBV9 with TRBJ2-7; either TRBD1 or TRBD2 may supply D (7 bases each). V was trimmed by 4 bases and J by 7 bases, leaving 24 bases between them. The germline V gene has CDR1 SGDLS and CDR2 YYNGEE. This CDR3 has 16 amino acids. The CDR3 nucleotides read TGTGCCAGCAGCCCACGAGGGGGCCCCAGGGGGGGAGAGCAGTACTTC. Translating gives CASSPRGGPRGGEQYF.

The chain links TRBV18 to TRBJ2-1, with D unresolved. Germline V gene lookup returns CDR1 KGHSH and CDR2 LQKENI. The length of the CDR3 is 14 residues. Deletions cut 1 base from V and 8 bases from J, with 12 bases between. CDR3 nucleotide sequence: TGTGCCAGCTCACCACGAACTACCCAGGATGAGCAGTTCTTC. This translates into CASSPRTTQDEQFF.

The chain carries TRBV6-6 and TRBJ1-1, with D uncertain. The CDR3 extends over 14 amino acids. Between the trimmed V and J ends, which lost 0 bases and 1 base, there was a span of 6 bases. Germline V gene sequence: CDR1 MNHNY, CDR2 SVGAGI (reference sequence). CDR3 coding DNA: TGTGCCAGCAGTTACTCGACGGGGAACACTGAAGCTTTCTTT. Translation: CASSYSTGNTEAFF.

The V call is TRBV7-6, the J call TRBJ2-7; perhaps TRBD1 as D (6 bases). The CDR3 sequence is 15 residues long. Germline V gene sequence: CDR1 SGHVS, CDR2 FNYEAQ. The V end lost 1 base, the J end lost 4 bases, and 14 bases lay between the germline ends. DNA of the CDR3: TGTGCCAGCAGCTTAGTCGCACAGGGTCCATACGAGCAGTACTTC. This codes for CASSLVAQGPYEQYF.

The genes are TRBV6-6 and TRBJ1-5; D is uncertain. From germline, CDR1 is MNHNY and CDR2 SVGAGI (reference sequence). The V gene lost 0 bases and the J gene lost 2 bases, with 11 bases spanning the gap. The CDR3 covers 16 residues. Here the CDR3 DNA reads TGTGCCAGCAGTTACTCTTCGAGAACAGGCAATCAGCCCCAGCATTTT. Amino acid sequence: CASSYSSRTGNQPQHF.

This clone is a singleton in its sample. The chain has TRBV5-1 and TRBJ1-6; D ambiguous. V shed 4 bases and J shed 6 bases, with 20 bases lying between them. CDR1 and CDR2 (germline): SGHRS, YFSETQ. The CDR3 is 17 residues long. The CDR3 DNA follows: TGCGCCAGCAGCAAACTAACCGACTCGTACGGTAATTCACCCCTCCACTTT. Protein: CASSKLTDSYGNSPLHF.

This clone was found a few times. The chain employs TRBV27 and TRBJ1-6; 10 nucleotides match TRBD1. Germline V CDR1 and CDR2: MNHEY, SMNVEV (reference sequence). The CDR3 runs 15 residues. V lost 5 bases, J lost 9 bases, and 7 bases stayed unmatched. As DNA, the CDR3 is TGTGCCAGCAGTCCCGCCGGGACAGGGGCTTCACCCCTCCACTTT. This encodes CASSPAGTGASPLHF.

The chain couples TRBV18 to TRBJ1-2; no clear D. The CDR3 is made up of 13 amino acids. Germline V gene lookup returns CDR1 KGHSH and CDR2 LQKENI. Trimming removed 4 bases at V and 3 bases at J, with 9 bases between. DNA of the CDR3: TGTGCCAGCTCACAAGACCCATACTATGGCTACACCTTC. Translating it yields CASSQDPYYGYTF.

This sequence joins TRBV6-6 and TRBJ1-1, with D uncertain. The germline V and J ends were trimmed by 0 bases and 4 bases, with 12 bases remaining between them. CDR1 MNHNY and CDR2 SVGAGI come from the germline V gene (reference sequence). The CDR3 consists of 15 residues. CDR3 coding DNA: TGTGCCAGCAGTTACTCCCTCGAGATGGGCACTGAAGCTTTCTTT. This codes for CASSYSLEMGTEAFF.

The chain combines TRBV5-4 with TRBJ1-1; D is ambiguous. The germline V and J ends were trimmed by 3 bases and 8 bases, with 17 bases remaining between them. The germline V gene encodes CDR1 SGHNT and CDR2 YYREEE (reference sequence). The CDR3 has 14 amino acids. CDR3 in DNA: TGTGCCAGCAGCTATCCGGGCCCCGCAGTGGAAGCTTTCTTT. Translation gives CASSYPGPAVEAFF.

The V and J genes are TRBV2 and TRBJ2-5; 10 bases agree with TRBD2. The germline V gene has CDR1 SNHLY and CDR2 FYNNEI. V shed 10 bases and J 5 bases; nucleotides not matched to a gene: 10. This CDR3 is 14 amino acids long. CDR3 in DNA: TGTGCCAACGAAGCGGGGGGGCAGTACGAGACCCAGTACTTC. It is translated as CANEAGGQYETQYF. Looking up the rest from reference TRBV2 and TRBJ2-5 gives the full variable domain: EPEVTQTPSHQVTQMGQEVILRCVPISNHLYFYWYRQILGQKVEFLVSFYNNEISEKSEIFDDQFSVERPDGSNFTLKIRSTKLEDSAMYFCANEAGGQYETQYFGPGTRLLVL.

This chain joins TRBV2 and TRBJ1-5, with D perhaps matching TRBD1 (6 bases). Germline assignment: CDR1 SNHLY and CDR2 FYNNEI. V shed 7 bases and J shed 4 bases, with 11 bases lying between them. This CDR3 spans 13 amino acids. Written as DNA, the CDR3 is TGTGCCAGCACCAGGACAGAAAATCAGCCCCAGCATTTT. Translation: CASTRTENQPQHF.

This clone was counted once. CDR3 sequence (DNA): TGCAGCGCCCGACAGGGGATTACTAATGAAAAACTGTTTTTT. Translation: CSARQGITNEKLFF. V is TRBV29-1 and J is TRBJ1-4, with 8 bases identical to TRBD1. Germline V CDR1 and CDR2: SQVTM, ANQGSEA. The CDR3 is 14 residues long. Germline trimming cut 7 bases from V and 2 bases from J; bases unmatched to any gene: 6. The entire variable domain, with the rest obtained from reference TRBV29-1 and TRBJ1-4, is as follows: SAVISQKPSRDICQRGTSLTIQCQVDSQVTMMFWYRQQPGQSLTLIATANQGSEATYESGFVIDKFPISRPNLTFSTLTVSNMSPEDSSIYLCSARQGITNEKLFFGSGTQLSVL.

This clone showed up just a few times. The V call is TRBV7-2, the J call TRBJ2-7; 10 bases fit TRBD1. The CDR3 contains 15 residues. After removal of 5 bases from V and 2 bases from J, the junction contained 6 bases not matched to a gene. Germline CDR1 and CDR2: SGHTA and FQGNSA. CDR3 sequence: CASSPMGQGPYEQYF. CDR3 nucleotides: TGTGCCAGCAGCCCGATGGGACAGGGGCCCTACGAGCAGTACTTC.

The rearrangement joins TRBV2 to TRBJ2-7, with a weak D call TRBD1 (6 bases). V shed 7 bases and J shed 6 bases, with 19 bases lying between them. CDR3 size: 14 residues. Germline CDR1 SNHLY, CDR2 FYNNEI. The CDR3: CASKEEQGIPEQYF. DNA of the CDR3: TGTGCCAGCAAGGAGGAACAGGGAATCCCCGAGCAGTACTTC.

This clone was found once. The CDR3 sequence is CASSFGAGDTQYF. For the CDR3, the DNA is TGTGCCAGCAGCTTTGGGGCGGGGGATACGCAGTATTTT. The chain carries TRBV5-6 and TRBJ2-3; a possible D gene is TRBD2 (6 bases). Germline V lookup: CDR1 SGHDT, CDR2 YYEEEE. V dropped 2 bases and J dropped 6 bases, with 10 bases sitting between them. The CDR3 is 13 residues long.